This paragraph reports one TCR beta chain. The germline V gene encodes CDR1 SGHAT and CDR2 FQDESV (reference sequence). V was pared by 5 bases and J by 3 bases, with 17 bases between. The CDR3 is 15 residues long. Sequenced by immunoSEQ multiplex PCR; TCRdb stores in-frame clones only, minus some. The top ten clones hold roughly 2% of a sample with some 330,000 clones, roughly 86% of them seen once. The record originates from a study of blood T cell repertoires in COVID-19. Study summary: Samples representing acute and convalescent COVID-19 were sourced from the United States, Italy and Spain.

Recruits, aged about 18 to 95 years, lived in some 25 US areas. The study assigned cohorts using participant-reported clinical history. Input material: PBMCs or T cells enriched from blood (not recorded which). The sequence derives from a man aged 40-49 years in a cohort exposed to, infected with or recovered from COVID-19 (not recorded which). The chain combines TRBV11-1 with TRBJ2-7; TRBD2 might be the D (5 bases). The DNA of the CDR3 is TGTGCCAGCAGCATAGGCGGGTCCCAACGCTACGAGCAGTACTTC. Residues: CASSIGGSQRYEQYF.